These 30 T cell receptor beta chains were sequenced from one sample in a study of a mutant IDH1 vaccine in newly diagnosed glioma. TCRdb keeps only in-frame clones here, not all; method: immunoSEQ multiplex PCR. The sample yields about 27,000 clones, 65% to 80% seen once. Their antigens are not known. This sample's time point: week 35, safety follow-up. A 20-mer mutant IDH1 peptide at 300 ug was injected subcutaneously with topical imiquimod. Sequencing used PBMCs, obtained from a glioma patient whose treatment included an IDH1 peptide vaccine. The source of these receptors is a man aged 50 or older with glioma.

This CDR3 reads CASSNPGPYNEQFF. For the CDR3, the DNA is TGTGCCAGTAGTAACCCCGGACCCTACAATGAGCAGTTCTTC. V gene TRBV19 combines with J gene TRBJ2-1; D is unclear. The V end was cut by 4 bases, the J end by 2 bases, with 9 bases between. The germline gives CDR1 LNHDA, CDR2 SQIVND (reference sequence). This CDR3 spans 14 amino acids.

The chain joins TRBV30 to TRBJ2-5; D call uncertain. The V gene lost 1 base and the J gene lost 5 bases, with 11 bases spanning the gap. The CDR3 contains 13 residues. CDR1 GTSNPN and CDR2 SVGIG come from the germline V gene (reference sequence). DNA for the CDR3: TGTGCCTGGAGTGAACAGACCGGGGAGACCCAGTACTTC. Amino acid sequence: CAWSEQTGETQYF.

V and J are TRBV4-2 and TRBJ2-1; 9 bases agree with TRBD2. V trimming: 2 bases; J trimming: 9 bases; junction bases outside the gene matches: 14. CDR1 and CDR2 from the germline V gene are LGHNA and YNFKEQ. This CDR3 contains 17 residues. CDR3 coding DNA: TGTGCCAGCAGCCAACCCGGGCTGGCTAGCGGGGCCGGTGAGCAGTTCTTC. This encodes CASSQPGLASGAGEQFF.

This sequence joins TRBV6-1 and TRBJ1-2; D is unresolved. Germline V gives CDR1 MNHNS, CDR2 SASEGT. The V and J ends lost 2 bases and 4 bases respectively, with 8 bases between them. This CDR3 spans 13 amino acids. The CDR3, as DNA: TGTGCCAGCAGTGAAATGAAGTTCTATGGCTACACCTTC. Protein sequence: CASSEMKFYGYTF.

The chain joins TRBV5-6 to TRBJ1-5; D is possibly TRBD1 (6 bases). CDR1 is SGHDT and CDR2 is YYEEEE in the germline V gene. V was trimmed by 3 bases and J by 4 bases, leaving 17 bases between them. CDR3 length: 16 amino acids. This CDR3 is CASSSNDRSLNQPQHF. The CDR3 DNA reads TGTGCCAGCAGCTCGAATGACAGGAGTTTGAATCAGCCCCAGCATTTT.

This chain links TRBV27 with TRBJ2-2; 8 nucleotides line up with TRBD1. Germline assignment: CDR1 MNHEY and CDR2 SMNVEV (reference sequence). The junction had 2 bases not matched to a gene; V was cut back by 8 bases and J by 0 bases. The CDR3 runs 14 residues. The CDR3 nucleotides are TGTGCCAGCGGGACAGGTCCGAACACCGGGGAGCTGTTTTTT. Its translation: CASGTGPNTGELFF.

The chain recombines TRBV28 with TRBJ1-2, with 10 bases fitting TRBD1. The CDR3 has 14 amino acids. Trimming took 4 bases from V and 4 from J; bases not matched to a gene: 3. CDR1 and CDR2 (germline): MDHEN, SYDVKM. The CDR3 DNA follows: TGTGCCAGCAGTTGGGGGACAGGGGTCTATGGCTACACCTTC. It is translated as CASSWGTGVYGYTF.

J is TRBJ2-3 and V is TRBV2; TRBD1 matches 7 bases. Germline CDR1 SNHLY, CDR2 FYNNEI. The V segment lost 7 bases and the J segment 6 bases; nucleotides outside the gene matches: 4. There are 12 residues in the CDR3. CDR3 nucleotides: TGTGCCAGCAAGGGCAGGGGGGATACGCAGTATTTT. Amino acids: CASKGRGDTQYF.

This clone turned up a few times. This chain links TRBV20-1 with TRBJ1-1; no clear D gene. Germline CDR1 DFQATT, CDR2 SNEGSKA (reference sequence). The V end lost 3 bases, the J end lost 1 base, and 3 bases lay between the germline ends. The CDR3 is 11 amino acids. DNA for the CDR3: TGCAGTGCTAGGGGGAACACTGAAGCTTTCTTT. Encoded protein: CSARGNTEAFF.

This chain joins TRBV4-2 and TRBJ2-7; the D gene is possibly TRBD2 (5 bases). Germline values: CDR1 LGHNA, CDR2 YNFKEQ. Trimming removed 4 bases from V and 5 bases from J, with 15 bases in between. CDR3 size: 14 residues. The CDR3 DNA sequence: TGTGCCAGCAGCCCCGTGGGAAGAGGGCACGAGCAGTACTTC. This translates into CASSPVGRGHEQYF.

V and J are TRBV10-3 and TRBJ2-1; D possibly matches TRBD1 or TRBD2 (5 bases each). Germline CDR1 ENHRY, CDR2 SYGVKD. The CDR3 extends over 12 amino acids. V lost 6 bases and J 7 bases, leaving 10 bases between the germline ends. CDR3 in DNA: TGTGCCATCAGAGGGACGGGAAATGAGCAGTTCTTC. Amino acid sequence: CAIRGTGNEQFF.

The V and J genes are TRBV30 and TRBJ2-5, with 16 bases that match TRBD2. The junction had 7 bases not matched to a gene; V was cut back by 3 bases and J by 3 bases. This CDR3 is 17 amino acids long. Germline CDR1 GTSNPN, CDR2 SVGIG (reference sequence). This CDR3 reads CAWSFRGTSGGEETQYF. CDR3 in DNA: TGTGCCTGGAGCTTTCGCGGGACTAGCGGGGGGGAAGAGACCCAGTACTTC.

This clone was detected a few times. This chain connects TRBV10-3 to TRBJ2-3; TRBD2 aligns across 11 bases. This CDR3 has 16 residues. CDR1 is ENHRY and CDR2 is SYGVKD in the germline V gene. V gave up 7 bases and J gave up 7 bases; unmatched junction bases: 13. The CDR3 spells CAITNPIAGGPHTQYF. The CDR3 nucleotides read TGTGCCATCACCAACCCTATAGCGGGAGGGCCACATACGCAGTATTTT.

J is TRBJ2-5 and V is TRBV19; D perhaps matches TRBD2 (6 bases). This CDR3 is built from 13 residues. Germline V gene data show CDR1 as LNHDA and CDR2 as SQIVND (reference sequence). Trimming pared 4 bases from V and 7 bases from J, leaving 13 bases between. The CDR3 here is CASSTTTEGTQYF. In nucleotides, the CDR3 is TGTGCCAGTAGTACGACGACGGAGGGGACCCAGTACTTC.

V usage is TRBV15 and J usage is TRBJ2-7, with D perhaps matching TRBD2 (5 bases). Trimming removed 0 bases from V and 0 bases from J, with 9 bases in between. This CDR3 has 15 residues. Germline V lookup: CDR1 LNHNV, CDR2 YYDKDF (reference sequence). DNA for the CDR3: TGTGCCACCAGCAGAGATCGAGGGAGCTCCTACGAGCAGTACTTC. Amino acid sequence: CATSRDRGSSYEQYF. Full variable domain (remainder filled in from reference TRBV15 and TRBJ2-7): DAMVIQNPRYQVTQFGKPVTLSCSQTLNHNVMYWYQQKSSQAPKLLFHYYDKDFNNEADTPDNFQSRRPNTSFCFLDIRSPGLGDTAMYLCATSRDRGSSYEQYFGPGTRLTVT.

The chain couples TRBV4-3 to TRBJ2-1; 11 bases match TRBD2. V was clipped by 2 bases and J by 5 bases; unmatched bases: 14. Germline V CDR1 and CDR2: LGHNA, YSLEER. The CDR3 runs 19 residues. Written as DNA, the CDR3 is TGCGCCAGCAGCCAAAGGGTTCCTACTAGCGGGGGTAAAGACAATGAGCAGTTCTTC. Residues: CASSQRVPTSGGKDNEQFF.

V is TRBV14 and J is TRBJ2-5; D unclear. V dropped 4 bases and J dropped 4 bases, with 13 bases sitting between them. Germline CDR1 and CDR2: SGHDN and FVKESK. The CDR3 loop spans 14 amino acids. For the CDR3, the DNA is TGTGCCAGCAGCCGTTTAGGGCCGGGAGAGACCCAGTACTTC. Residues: CASSRLGPGETQYF.

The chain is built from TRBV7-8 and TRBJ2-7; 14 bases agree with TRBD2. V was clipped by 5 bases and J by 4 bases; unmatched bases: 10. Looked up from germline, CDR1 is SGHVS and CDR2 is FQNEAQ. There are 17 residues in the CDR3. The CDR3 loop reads CASSAFGLAGGRYEQYF. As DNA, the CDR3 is TGTGCCAGCAGCGCCTTCGGACTAGCGGGAGGTCGGTACGAGCAGTACTTC.

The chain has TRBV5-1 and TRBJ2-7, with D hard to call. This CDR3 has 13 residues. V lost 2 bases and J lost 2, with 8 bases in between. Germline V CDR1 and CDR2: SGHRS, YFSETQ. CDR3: CASSFDRAYEQYF. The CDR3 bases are TGCGCCAGCAGCTTCGACCGTGCCTACGAGCAGTACTTC.

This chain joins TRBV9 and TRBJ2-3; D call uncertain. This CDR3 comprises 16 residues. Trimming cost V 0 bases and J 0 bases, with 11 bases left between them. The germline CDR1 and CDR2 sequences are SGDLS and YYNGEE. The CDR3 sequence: CASSVAGASSTDTQYF. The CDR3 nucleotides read TGTGCCAGCAGCGTAGCTGGCGCCTCTAGCACAGATACGCAGTATTTT.

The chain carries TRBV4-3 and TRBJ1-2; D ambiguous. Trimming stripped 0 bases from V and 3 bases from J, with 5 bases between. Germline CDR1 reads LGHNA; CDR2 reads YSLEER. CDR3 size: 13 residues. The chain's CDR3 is CASSQDRDYGYTF. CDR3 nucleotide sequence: TGCGCCAGCAGCCAAGATAGGGACTATGGCTACACCTTC.

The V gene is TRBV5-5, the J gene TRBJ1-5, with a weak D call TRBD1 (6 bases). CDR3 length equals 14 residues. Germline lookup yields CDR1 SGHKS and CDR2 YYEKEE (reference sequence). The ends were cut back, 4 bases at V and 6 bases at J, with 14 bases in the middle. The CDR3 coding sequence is TGTGCCAGCAGCCTCGACAGGACGGTTCAGCCCCAGCATTTT. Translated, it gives CASSLDRTVQPQHF.

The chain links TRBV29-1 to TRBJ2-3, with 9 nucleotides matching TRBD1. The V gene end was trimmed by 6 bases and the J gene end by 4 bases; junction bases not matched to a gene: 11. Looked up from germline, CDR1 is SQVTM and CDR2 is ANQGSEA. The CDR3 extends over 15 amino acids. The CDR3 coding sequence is TGCAGCGTGGGGGGCACAGGGGGCTTCGCAGATACGCAGTATTTT. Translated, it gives CSVGGTGGFADTQYF.

In nucleotides, the CDR3 is TGTGCCAGCAGTCCCGACAGGGGGCGAGGGAATGAGCAGTTCTTC. Translated: CASSPDRGRGNEQFF. This sequence joins TRBV2 and TRBJ2-1; 10 nucleotides match TRBD1. The CDR3 has 15 residues. Germline CDR1 is SNHLY and CDR2 is FYNNEI. Losses at the gene ends were 5 bases for V and 7 bases for J; bases not matched to a gene: 8.

For the CDR3, the DNA is TGTGCCAGCAGCTCTAGCACAGATACGCAGTATTTT. Protein product: CASSSSTDTQYF. This rearrangement joins TRBV7-2 to TRBJ2-3; D remains ambiguous. The length of the CDR3 is 12 residues. Trimming left V 4 bases short and J 0 bases short, with 2 bases between. The germline V gene encodes CDR1 SGHTA and CDR2 FQGNSA.

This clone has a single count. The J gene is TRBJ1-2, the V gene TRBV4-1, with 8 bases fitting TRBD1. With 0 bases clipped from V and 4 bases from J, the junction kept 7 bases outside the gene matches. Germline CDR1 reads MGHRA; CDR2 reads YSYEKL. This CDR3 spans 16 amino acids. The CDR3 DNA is TGCGCCAGCAGCCAAGATCGGTCAGGGGGCGCCTATGGCTACACCTTC. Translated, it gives CASSQDRSGGAYGYTF.

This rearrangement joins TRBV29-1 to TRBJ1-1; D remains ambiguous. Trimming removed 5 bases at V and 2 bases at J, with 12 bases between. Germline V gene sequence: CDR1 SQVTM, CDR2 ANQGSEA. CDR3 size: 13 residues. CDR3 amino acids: CSVQGRSNTEAFF. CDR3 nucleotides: TGCAGCGTTCAAGGGCGGTCTAACACTGAAGCTTTCTTT. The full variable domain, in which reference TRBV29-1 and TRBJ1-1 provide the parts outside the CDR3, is SAVISQKPSRDICQRGTSLTIQCQVDSQVTMMFWYRQQPGQSLTLIATANQGSEATYESGFVIDKFPISRPNLTFSTLTVSNMSPEDSSIYLCSVQGRSNTEAFFGQGTRLTVV.

In DNA form, the CDR3 reads TGTGCCAGCAGTTACCAGACTAGCGCGGGCACAGATACGCAGTATTTT. This encodes CASSYQTSAGTDTQYF. This chain connects TRBV6-6 to TRBJ2-3; 8 positions agree with TRBD2. Trimming took 2 bases from V and 1 from J; bases not matched to a gene: 5. Germline V gives CDR1 MNHNY, CDR2 SVGAGI (reference sequence). There are 16 residues in the CDR3.

The CDR3 bases are TGTGCCAGCAAGAGGGAAACCGGGACAGGCAGTTCACCCCTCCACTTT. Translating gives CASKRETGTGSSPLHF. The chain couples TRBV2 to TRBJ1-6; 8 nucleotides align to TRBD1. Germline assignment: CDR1 SNHLY and CDR2 FYNNEI. The CDR3 contains 16 residues. V lost 7 bases, J lost 9 bases, and 14 bases stayed unmatched. Combining the CDR3 with reference TRBV2 and TRBJ1-6 gives the whole variable domain EPEVTQTPSHQVTQMGQEVILRCVPISNHLYFYWYRQILGQKVEFLVSFYNNEISEKSEIFDDQFSVERPDGSNFTLKIRSTKLEDSAMYFCASKRETGTGSSPLHFGNGTRLTVT.

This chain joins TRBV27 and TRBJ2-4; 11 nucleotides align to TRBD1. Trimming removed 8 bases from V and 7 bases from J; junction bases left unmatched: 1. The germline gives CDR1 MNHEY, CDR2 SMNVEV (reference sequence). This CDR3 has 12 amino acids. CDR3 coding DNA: TGTGCCAGCTGGGACAGGGGGAACATTCAGTACTTC. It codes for CASWDRGNIQYF.